Reported below is one T cell receptor beta chain. Its target is unknown. RNA transcripts provided the source from which TCR beta CDR3 regions were amplified. The primer set for the first-round RT-PCR of the TCR CDR3 was HTBI. TCRdb processed the multiplex PCR reads anew with MiXCR; each CDR3 protein has one entry. The table shows roughly 660,000 distinct CDR3 sequences, with roughly 17% occurring only once. The data stem from a study of T cells in Graves' hyperthyroidism and ophthalmopathy. Findings of the study overall: Expanded thyroid clonotypes (above 0.001) were mostly also found in blood.

CDR1 and CDR2 from the germline V gene are SGHVS and FQNEAQ. The CDR3 is made up of 17 amino acids. V trimming: 6 bases; J trimming: 8 bases; junction bases outside the gene matches: 12. Those with hyperthyroidism were 18 to 65 years old, newly diagnosed, and ill for under 2 months. Researchers barred patients who had uncontrolled infection, other autoimmune disease, pregnancy or lactation. Every diagnosis used clinical symptoms, serum thyroxine and TRAb, thyroid ultrasound and orbital computed tomography. The rearrangement uses TRBV7-8 and TRBJ2-1, with 14 bases lining up with TRBD2. The sequence was obtained from a man in his fifties with Graves' hyperthyroidism. Specimen: blood. CDR3 sequence reads: CASSYRLAGGPGDEQFF. CDR3 nucleotides: TGTGCCAGCAGTTACCGACTAGCGGGAGGGCCAGGGGATGAGCAGTTCTTC.